This T cell receptor beta chain derives from a study of metastatic and nonmetastatic thyroid tumors. On the study more broadly: Comparative analysis of repertoires was undertaken across blood and tumor or nodule tissue obtained from malignant and benign thyroid patients.

There are 10 residues in the CDR3. V lost 8 bases and J 5 bases, leaving 5 bases between the germline ends. Regarding the study as a whole: Reported TCR beta diversity, measured in blood and tumor, was significantly higher for malignant thyroid tumors than for benign nodules.

In the authors' methods: A distant-metastasis classifier for papillary thyroid cancer was built using CDR3 differences across clinicopathological groups. TCRdb re-called clones via MiXCR from the PCR reads. The V and J calls and clone size are TCRdb's, not the authors'. The sample shows around 41,000 clones, 3% to 3.5% of them seen only once. A word on this clone: Its specificity is unknown.

Patients were all untreated before their thyroid surgery. The chain carries TRBV12-3 or TRBV12-4 and TRBJ2-3, with a tentative D call TRBD2 (5 bases). The specimen sequenced was blood. This receptor was obtained from a female donor with papillary thyroid cancer or a benign thyroid nodule (not recorded which). Some clones in this sample may be carry-over from other donors' samples. CDR3 amino acids: CASAGDTQYF. The CDR3 region has the DNA TGTGCCAGCGCGGGAGATACGCAGTATTTT.